This TCR beta chain was sequenced during a study of blood T cell repertoires in COVID-19 (TCRdb year 2020). Study-wide context: Samples covering the acute and convalescent phases of COVID-19 were provided by collaborators in the United States, Italy and Spain. The repertoires were released in a freely available public database meant as a resource for research on the immune response to SARS-CoV-2. The material from the prospective study consisted of cDNA or gDNA derived from T cells, B-cell-depleted T cells, or PBMCs. Where HLA class I and class II types were available, the types were taken from metadata supplied by the sample provider, not from assay-based typing. Subjects who had been exposed to COVID-19, were actively infected with it, or had recovered from it provided the deeply sampled blood TCRbeta repertoires that made up the dataset. A de-identified subject ID, COVID-19 status, age in years and sex were almost always included in the sample metadata. Samples were obtained from the ongoing ImmuneRACE study (first 160 participants) and from about 1,300 subjects provided by 6 global collaborators. What the work shows at the level of the full study, not this receptor alone: Clinical and demographic metadata were provided uncurated, with the amount varying by source and participant.

Points on this clone: It has no known antigen specificity. Base qualities are not provided; no much larger clone lies one nucleotide away.

CDR1 and CDR2 (LNHDA, SQIVND) derive from the germline V gene (reference sequence). The CDR3 has 15 amino acids, counting the end cysteine and phenylalanine. The DNA shown is the 45-base CDR3, in frame from base 1. V has 5 bases trimmed and J has 6 bases trimmed; junction bases matching no gene number 6. TCRbeta CDR3 regions were amplified from genomic DNA using the immunoSEQ Assay, a bias-controlled multiplex PCR. Regarding the original processing steps: Nucleated cell counts per sample were estimated from amplification of reference gene primers within the assay. Sequence reads were collapsed and filtered to measure the absolute abundance of every unique TCRbeta CDR3 rearrangement. Productive Simpson clonality was computed per sample as the square root of Simpson's diversity index over productive rearrangements. In TCRdb, the immuneACCESS table is reduced to in-frame sequences with V and J assigned. These tables do not hold every clone; where another copy was compared, an unresolved V gene accounts for under half, and the others remain unexplained. From that table come the V and J calls and clone size; the DNA was used to work out D and trimming. The sample includes approximately 220,000 clones, with approximately 81% observed a single time. More than 4.5% of the sample comes from the top ten.

Another Seattle source contributed samples from volunteer blood donors who had recovered from COVID-19. Each collaborating institution followed its own protocols to collect whole blood in K2EDTA tubes. For TCRbeta analysis, collaborator samples were shipped as frozen whole blood, as isolated PBMCs, or as DNA extracted from either sample type. In this chain, TRBV19 is recombined with TRBJ2-7; TRBD2 fits 14 bases in the junction. The specimen was peripheral blood. The clonotype was recovered from a woman aged 60-75 years who had recovered from COVID-19. The DNA sequence is given as TGTGCCAGTAGTTCGGGACTAGCGGGGGCCGGCGAGCAGTACTTC. This gives the protein CASSSGLAGAGEQYF.